This TCR beta chain was sequenced during a study of shared clonotypes between healthy human individuals. A note on this clone: Its cognate antigen is unknown.

CD45RO-negative cells were positively selected for CCR7, leaving out terminally differentiated effector memory CD45RA+ cells. Healthy and HIV-negative, the adult donors had no recent acute infections or vaccinations. The CDR3 runs 15 residues. The germline V gene encodes CDR1 SGHRS and CDR2 YFSETQ. V was trimmed by 4 bases and J by 6 bases, leaving 17 bases between them. Study-level points and caveats: For naive CD4 cells, approximately 4.7% of clonotypes were shared across a handful of donors. Rarefaction revealed incomplete sorted-subset sequencing despite large depth. A reduction in generation probabilities was seen for non-shared clonotypes relative to those shared by all four donors.

The protocol was immunoSEQ multiplex PCR, while the TCRdb copy is restricted to in-frame clones and leaves out a portion. Altogether around 580,000 clones are present, roughly 98% being singletons, with the ten largest covering 0.3%. The TCR originated in a man younger than 45 in good health. Material for sequencing was naive CD8+ T cells sorted from blood. V gene TRBV5-1 combines with J gene TRBJ2-1; D is undetermined. The chain's CDR3 is CASSRTDAAANEQFF. As DNA, the CDR3 is TGCGCCAGCAGCCGAACGGACGCGGCTGCCAATGAGCAGTTCTTC.